This T cell receptor (beta chain) was identified in a study of T cell changes during pregnancy in multiple sclerosis. This CDR3 has 18 amino acids. CDR1 and CDR2 from the germline V gene are MNHEY and SMNVEV (reference sequence). Trimming took 8 bases from V and 2 from J; bases not matched to a gene: 16. The repertoire was sequenced with immunoSEQ multiplex PCR; TCRdb's copy has only in-frame clones and lacks some. The sample has some 100,000 clones, around 90% seen once. The V gene is TRBV27, the J gene TRBJ2-3, with 10 bases fitting TRBD2. This sequence originates from a female donor with multiple sclerosis, enrolled in a pregnancy study. This specimen was peripheral blood, taken in the second trimester of pregnancy. The CDR3 protein is CASSGTSATHDVTDTQYF. The CDR3 DNA is TGTGCCAGCTCCGGGACTAGCGCGACGCACGACGTCACAGATACGCAGTATTTT.